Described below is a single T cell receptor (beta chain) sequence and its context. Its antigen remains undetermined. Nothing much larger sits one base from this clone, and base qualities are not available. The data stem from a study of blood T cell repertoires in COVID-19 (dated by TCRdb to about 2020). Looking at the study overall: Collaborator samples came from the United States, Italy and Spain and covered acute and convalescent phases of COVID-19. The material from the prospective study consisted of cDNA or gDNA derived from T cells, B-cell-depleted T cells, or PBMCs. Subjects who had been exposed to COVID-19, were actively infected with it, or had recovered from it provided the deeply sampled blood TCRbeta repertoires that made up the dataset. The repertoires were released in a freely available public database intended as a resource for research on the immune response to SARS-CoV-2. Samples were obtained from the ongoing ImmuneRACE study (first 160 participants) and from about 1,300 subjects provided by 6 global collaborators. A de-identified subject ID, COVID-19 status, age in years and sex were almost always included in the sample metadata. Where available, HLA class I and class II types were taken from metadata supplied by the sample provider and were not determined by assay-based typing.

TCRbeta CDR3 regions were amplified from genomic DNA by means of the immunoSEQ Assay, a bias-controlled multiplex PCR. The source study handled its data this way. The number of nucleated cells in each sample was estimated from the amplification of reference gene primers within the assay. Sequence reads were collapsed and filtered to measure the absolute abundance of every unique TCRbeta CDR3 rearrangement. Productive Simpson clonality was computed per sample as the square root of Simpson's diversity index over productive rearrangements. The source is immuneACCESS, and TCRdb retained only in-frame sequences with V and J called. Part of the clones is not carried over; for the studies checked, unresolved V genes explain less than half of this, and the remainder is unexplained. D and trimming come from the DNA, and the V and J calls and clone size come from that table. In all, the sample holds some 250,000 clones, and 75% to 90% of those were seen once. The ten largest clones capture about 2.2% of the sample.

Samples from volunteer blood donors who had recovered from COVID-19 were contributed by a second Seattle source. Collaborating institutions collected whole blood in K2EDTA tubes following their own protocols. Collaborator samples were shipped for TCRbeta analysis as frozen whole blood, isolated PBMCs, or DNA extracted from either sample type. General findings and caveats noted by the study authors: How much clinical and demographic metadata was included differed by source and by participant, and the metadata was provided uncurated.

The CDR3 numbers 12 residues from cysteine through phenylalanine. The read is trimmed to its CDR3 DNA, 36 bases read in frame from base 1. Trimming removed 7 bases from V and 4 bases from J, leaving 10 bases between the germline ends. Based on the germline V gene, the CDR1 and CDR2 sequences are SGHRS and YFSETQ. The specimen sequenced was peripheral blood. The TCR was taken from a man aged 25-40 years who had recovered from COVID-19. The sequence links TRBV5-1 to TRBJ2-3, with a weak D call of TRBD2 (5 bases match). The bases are TGCGCCAGCGAATCGGAGGCAGATACGCAGTATTTT. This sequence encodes CASESEADTQYF.